The present TCR beta chain was sequenced within a study of blood T cell repertoires in COVID-19. This clone was observed a single time. The CDR3 is 14 residues long. With V trimmed by 4 bases and J by 6 bases, 6 bases remained unmatched. Germline V gene data show CDR1 as SGHRS and CDR2 as YFSETQ. Assay: immunoSEQ multiplex PCR; the TCRdb copy retains only in-frame clones and omits some. The sample records over 120,000 clones, 70% to 90% being singletons. This chain connects TRBV5-1 to TRBJ2-2; 7 positions match TRBD2. Sequencing was done on a sample of peripheral blood. The TCR sequence derives from a man between 65 and 85 years old with acute or convalescent COVID-19. CDR3 in amino acids: CASSVGGGAGELFF. CDR3 nucleotides: TGCGCCAGCAGCGTCGGCGGGGGAGCCGGGGAGCTGTTTTTT.